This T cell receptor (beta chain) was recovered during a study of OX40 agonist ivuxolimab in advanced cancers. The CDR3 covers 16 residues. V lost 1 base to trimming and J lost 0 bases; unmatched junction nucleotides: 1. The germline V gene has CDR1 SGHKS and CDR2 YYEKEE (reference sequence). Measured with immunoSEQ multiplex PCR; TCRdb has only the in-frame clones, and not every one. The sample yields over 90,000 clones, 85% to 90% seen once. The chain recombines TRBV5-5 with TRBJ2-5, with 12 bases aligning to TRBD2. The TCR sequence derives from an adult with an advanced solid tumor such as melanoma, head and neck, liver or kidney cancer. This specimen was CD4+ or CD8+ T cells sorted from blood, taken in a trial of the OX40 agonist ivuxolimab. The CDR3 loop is CASSLRLAGDQETQYF. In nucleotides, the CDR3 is TGTGCCAGCAGCTTGCGACTAGCGGGAGACCAAGAGACCCAGTACTTC.